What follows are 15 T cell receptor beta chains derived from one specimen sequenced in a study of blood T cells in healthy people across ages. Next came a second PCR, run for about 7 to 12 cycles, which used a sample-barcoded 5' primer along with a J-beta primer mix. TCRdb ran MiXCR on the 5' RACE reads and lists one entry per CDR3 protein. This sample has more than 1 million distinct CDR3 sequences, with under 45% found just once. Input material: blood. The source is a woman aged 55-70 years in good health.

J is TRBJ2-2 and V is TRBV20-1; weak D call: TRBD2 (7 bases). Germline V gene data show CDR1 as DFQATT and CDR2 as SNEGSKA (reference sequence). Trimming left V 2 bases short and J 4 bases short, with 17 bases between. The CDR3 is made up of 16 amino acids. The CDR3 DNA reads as TGCAGTGCTAGAAGGTCCGGGGGGCAACGCACCGGGGAGCTGTTTTTT. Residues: CSARRSGGQRTGELFF.

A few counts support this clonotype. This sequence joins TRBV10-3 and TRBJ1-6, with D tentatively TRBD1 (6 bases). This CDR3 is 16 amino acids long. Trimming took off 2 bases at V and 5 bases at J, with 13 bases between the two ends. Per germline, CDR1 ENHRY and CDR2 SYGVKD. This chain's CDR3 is CAISERGSGDNSPLHF. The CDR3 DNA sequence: TGTGCCATCAGTGAGAGGGGCTCAGGGGATAATTCACCCCTCCACTTT.

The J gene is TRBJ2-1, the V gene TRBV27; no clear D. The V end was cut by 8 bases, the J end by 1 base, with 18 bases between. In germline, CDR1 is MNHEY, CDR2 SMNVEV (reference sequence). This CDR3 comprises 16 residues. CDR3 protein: CASHKGRVGSYNEQFF. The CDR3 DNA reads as TGTGCCAGCCACAAAGGGCGTGTCGGATCCTACAATGAGCAGTTCTTC.

CDR3 protein: CASSLQGTGDEKLFF. In nucleotides, the CDR3 is TGTGCCAGCAGCCTTCAGGGGACAGGGGATGAAAAACTGTTTTTT. V and J are TRBV4-2 and TRBJ1-4; 10 bases fit TRBD1. J lost 6 bases, V lost 4 bases, and 5 bases had no gene match. From germline, CDR1 is LGHNA and CDR2 YNFKEQ. The CDR3 is 15 amino acids.

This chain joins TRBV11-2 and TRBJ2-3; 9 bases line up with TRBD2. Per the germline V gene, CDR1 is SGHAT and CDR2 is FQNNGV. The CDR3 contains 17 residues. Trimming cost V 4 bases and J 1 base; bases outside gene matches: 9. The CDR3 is CASSSVTSGIRTDTQYF. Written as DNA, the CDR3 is TGTGCCAGCAGCTCTGTGACTAGCGGAATACGCACAGATACGCAGTATTTT.

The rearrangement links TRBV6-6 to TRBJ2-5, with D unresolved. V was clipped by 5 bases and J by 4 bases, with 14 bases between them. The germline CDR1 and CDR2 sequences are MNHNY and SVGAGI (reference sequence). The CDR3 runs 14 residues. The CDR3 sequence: CASSQQSSLETQYF. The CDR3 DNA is TGTGCCAGCAGTCAACAGAGCTCCTTAGAGACCCAGTACTTC.

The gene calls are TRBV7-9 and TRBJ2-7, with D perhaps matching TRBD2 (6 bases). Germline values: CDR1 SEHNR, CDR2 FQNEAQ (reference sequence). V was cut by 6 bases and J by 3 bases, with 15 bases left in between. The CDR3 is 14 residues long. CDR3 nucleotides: TGTGCCAGCAGTCCCGGGACTCTTATCTACGAGCAGTACTTC. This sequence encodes CASSPGTLIYEQYF.

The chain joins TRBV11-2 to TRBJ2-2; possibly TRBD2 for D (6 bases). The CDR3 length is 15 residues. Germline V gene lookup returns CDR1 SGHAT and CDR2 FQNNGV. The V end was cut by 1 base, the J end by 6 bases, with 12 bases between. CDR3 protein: CASSLVGGIAGELFF. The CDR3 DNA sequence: TGTGCCAGCAGCTTAGTGGGAGGCATCGCCGGGGAGCTGTTTTTT.

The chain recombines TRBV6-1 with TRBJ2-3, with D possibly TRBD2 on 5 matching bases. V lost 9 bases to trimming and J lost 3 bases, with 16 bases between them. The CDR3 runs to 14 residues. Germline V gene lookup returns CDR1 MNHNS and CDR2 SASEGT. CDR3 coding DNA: TGTGCCAGTGATCCTCTCGGGGTTACAGATACGCAGTATTTT. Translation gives CASDPLGVTDTQYF.

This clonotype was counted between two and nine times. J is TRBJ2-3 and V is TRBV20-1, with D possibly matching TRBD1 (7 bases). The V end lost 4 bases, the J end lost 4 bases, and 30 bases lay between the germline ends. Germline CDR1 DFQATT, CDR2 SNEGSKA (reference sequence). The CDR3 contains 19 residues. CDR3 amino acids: CSATQGSKGPEGIPDTQYF. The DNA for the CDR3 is TGCAGTGCTACACAGGGGAGTAAAGGTCCGGAGGGGATTCCAGATACGCAGTATTTT.

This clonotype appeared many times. CDR3 in amino acids: CASSLGTPGYEQYF. The CDR3 bases are TGTGCCAGCAGTTTAGGTACGCCAGGGTACGAGCAGTACTTC. The chain joins TRBV12-3 or TRBV12-4 to TRBJ2-7, with a tentative D call TRBD1 (5 bases). Trimming cost V 1 base and J 4 bases, with 11 bases left between them. This CDR3 region has 14 residues.

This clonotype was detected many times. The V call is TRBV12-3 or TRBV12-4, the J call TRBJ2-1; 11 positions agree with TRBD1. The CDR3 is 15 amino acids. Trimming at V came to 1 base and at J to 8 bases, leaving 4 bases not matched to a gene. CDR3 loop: CASSLEGQGGHEQFF. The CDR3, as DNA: TGTGCCAGCAGTTTAGAGGGACAGGGGGGTCATGAGCAGTTCTTC.

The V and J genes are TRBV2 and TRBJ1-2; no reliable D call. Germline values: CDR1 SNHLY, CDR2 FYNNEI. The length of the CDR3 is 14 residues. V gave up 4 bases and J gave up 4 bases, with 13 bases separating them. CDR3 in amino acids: CASSVGRALYGYTF. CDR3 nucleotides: TGTGCCAGCAGTGTGGGTAGGGCCCTCTATGGCTACACCTTC.

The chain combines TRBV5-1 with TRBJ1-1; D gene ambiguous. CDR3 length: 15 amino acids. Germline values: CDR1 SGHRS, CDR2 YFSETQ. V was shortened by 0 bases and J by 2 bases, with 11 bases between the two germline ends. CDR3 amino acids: CASSLGRGRNTEAFF. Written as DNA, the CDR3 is TGCGCCAGCAGCTTGGGACGCGGTAGAAACACTGAAGCTTTCTTT.

This CDR3 is CASSCRDREVNSNQPQHF. CDR3 sequence (DNA): TGTGCCAGCAGCTGCCGGGACAGGGAGGTCAATAGCAATCAGCCCCAGCATTTT. The chain is built from TRBV21-1 and TRBJ1-5; the table's TRBD1 call for D was not verified on the DNA. TRBV21-1 has pseudogene status. CDR3 length: 18 residues.